The entry that follows covers one T cell receptor beta chain sequence. The antigen is unknown. UMIs incorporating a 6-nucleotide sample barcode were appended by means of template switching. TCRdb reworked the 5' RACE reads into one entry per CDR3 protein, no DNA. The sample table includes a few hundred thousand distinct CDR3 sequences. This sample stems from a study of monozygotic twins with inflammatory bowel disease. The CDR3 totals 15 residues. CDR1 is SGHRS, CDR2 YFSETQ, per germline. General study results and limits: Healthy co-twins, by inverse Simpson, had higher TCRbeta diversity than their siblings with IBD.

The rearrangement uses TRBV5-1 and TRBJ1-2; TCRdb picks TRBD1, but there is no DNA to check that call. The clonotype was recovered from a human donor with ulcerative colitis or Crohn's disease, or a healthy co-twin of an affected twin (not recorded which). The sequenced sample consisted of blood. The CDR3 loop reads CASSLGGQGAYGYTF.